This T cell receptor beta chain appears in the sequencing data of a study of OX40 agonist ivuxolimab in advanced cancers. Whole-study results and caveats: Clonal expansion from baseline to week 6 occurred in both CD4+ and CD8+ T cells.

Using immunoSEQ multiplex PCR, the repertoire was profiled, and TCRdb retains in-frame clones only, with some absent. The sample has approximately 79,000 clones, 75% to 90% seen once. On this clone itself: Its antigen is currently unknown.

The germline V and J ends were trimmed by 4 bases and 2 bases, with 9 bases remaining between them. Germline-derived CDR1 and CDR2 are SGHNT and YYREEE (reference sequence). This CDR3 comprises 13 residues. The TCR comes from an adult with an advanced solid tumor such as melanoma, head and neck, liver or kidney cancer. The input for sequencing was CD4+ or CD8+ T cells sorted from blood, taken in a trial of the OX40 agonist ivuxolimab. The chain uses TRBV5-4 and TRBJ1-2; D remains ambiguous. The CDR3 bases are TGTGCCAGCAGCCAAGACCTCAACTATGGCTACACCTTC. Its translation: CASSQDLNYGYTF.